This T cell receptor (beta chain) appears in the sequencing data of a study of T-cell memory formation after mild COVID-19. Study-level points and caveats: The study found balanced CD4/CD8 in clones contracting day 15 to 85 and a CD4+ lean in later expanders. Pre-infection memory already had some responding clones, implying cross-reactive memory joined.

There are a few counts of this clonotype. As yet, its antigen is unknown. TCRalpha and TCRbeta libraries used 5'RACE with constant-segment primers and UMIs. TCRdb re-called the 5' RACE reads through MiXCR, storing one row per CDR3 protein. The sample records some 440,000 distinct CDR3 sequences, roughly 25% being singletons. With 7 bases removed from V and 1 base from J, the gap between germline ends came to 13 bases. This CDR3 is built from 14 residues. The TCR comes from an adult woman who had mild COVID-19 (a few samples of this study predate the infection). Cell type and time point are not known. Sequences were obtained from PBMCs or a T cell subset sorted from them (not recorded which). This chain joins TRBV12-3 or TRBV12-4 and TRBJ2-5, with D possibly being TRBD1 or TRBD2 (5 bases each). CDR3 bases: TGTGCCAGCAAACCCTACGGGGCCCAAGAGACCCAGTACTTC. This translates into CASKPYGAQETQYF.